This T cell receptor beta chain was sequenced during a study of T cells after yellow fever vaccination. 5'RACE template switching produced TCR cDNA carrying a universal primer site and UMIs. A single record per CDR3 protein comes from TCRdb applying MiXCR to the 5' RACE reads. The profile shows 240,000 or so distinct CDR3 sequences, less than 9% of them singletons. V shed 4 bases, J shed 1 base, and the junction held 4 bases outside the gene matches. The CDR3 spans 14 residues. From germline, CDR1 is SGHRS and CDR2 YFSETQ. This clonotype was seen repeatedly, ten times or more. This clonotype originated in a man under 40 who received the YFV17D yellow fever vaccine. This chain joins TRBV5-1 and TRBJ2-7, with TRBD2 matching 8 bases. The sample here was CD4+ T cells sorted from PBMCs, taken 15 days after the yellow fever booster vaccination. CDR3: CASSPLAGSYEQYF. In nucleotides, the CDR3 is TGCGCCAGCAGCCCGCTAGCGGGTTCCTACGAGCAGTACTTC. Variable domain in full (rest from reference TRBV5-1 and TRBJ2-7): KAGVTQTPRYLIKTRGQQVTLSCSPISGHRSVSWYQQTPGQGLQFLFEYFSETQRNKGNFPGRFSGRQFSNSRSEMNVSTLELGDSALYLCASSPLAGSYEQYFGPGTRLTVT.